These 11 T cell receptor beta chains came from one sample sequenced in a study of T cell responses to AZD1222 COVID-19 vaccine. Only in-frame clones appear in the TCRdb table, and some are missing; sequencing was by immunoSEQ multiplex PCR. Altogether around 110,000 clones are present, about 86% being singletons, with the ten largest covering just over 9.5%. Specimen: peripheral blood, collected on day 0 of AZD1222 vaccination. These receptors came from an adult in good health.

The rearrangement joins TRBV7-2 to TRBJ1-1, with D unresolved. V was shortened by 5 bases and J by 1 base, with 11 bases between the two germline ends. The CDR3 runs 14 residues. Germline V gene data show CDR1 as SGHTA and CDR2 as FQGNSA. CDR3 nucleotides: TGTGCCAGCAGCCCCCCCCGGGGGAACACTGAAGCTTTCTTT. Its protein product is CASSPPRGNTEAFF.

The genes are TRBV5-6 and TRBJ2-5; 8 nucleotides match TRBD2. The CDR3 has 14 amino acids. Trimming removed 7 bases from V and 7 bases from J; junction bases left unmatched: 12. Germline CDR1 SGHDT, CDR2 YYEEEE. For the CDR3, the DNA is TGTGCCAGCGTATCCCGGGAGGGGTACGGGACCCAGTACTTC. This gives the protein CASVSREGYGTQYF.

For the CDR3, the DNA is TGCAGCGTGCAAGGTCAGGTCGCAGATACGCAGTATTTT. It yields the protein CSVQGQVADTQYF. This sequence joins TRBV29-1 and TRBJ2-3; the D is unclear. This CDR3 has 13 residues. Germline CDR1 is SQVTM and CDR2 is ANQGSEA. The V end was cut by 6 bases, the J end by 4 bases, with 14 bases between.

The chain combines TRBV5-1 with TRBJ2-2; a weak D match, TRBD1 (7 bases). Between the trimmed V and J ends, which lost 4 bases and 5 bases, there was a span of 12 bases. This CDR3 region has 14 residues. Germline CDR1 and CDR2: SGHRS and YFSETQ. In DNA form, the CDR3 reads TGCGCCAGCAGCCTTCAGGGGGGAACCGGGGAGCTGTTTTTT. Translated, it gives CASSLQGGTGELFF.

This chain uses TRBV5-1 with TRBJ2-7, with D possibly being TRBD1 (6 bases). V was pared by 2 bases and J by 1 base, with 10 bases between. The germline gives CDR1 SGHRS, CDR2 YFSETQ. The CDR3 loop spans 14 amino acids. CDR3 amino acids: CASSFGQSSYEQYF. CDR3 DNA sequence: TGCGCCAGCAGCTTCGGACAGTCTTCCTACGAGCAGTACTTC.

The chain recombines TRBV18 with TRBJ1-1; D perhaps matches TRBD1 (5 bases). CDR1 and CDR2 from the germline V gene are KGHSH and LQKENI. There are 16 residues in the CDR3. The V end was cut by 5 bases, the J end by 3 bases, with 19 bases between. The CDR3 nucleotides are TGTGCCAGCTCATCCCTCGGGGCAGGAGGGGACACTGAAGCTTTCTTT. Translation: CASSSLGAGGDTEAFF.

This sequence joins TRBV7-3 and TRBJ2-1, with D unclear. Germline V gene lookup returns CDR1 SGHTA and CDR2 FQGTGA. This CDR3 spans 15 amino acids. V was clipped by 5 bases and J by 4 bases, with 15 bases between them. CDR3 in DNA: TGTGCCAGCAGCCCTAACCCGGACGGATACAATGAGCAGTTCTTC. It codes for CASSPNPDGYNEQFF.

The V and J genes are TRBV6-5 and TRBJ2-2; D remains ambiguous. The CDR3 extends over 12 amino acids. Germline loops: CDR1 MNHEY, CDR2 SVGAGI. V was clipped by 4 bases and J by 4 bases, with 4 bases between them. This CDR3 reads CASSSATGELFF. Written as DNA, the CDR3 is TGTGCCAGCAGTTCGGCCACCGGGGAGCTGTTTTTT.

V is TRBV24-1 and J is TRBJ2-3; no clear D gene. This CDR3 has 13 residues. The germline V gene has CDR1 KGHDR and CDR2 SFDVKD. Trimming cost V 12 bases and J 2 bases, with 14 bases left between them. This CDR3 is CAASMGVTDTQYF. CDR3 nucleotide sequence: TGTGCCGCCTCTATGGGTGTCACAGATACGCAGTATTTT.

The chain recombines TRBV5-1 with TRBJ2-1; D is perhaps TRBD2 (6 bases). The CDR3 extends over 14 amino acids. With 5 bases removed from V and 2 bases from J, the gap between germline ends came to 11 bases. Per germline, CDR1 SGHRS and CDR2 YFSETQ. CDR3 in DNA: TGCGCCAGCAGGCTAGGACTACCCTACAATGAGCAGTTCTTC. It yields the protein CASRLGLPYNEQFF. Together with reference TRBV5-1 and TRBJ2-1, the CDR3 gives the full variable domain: KAGVTQTPRYLIKTRGQQVTLSCSPISGHRSVSWYQQTPGQGLQFLFEYFSETQRNKGNFPGRFSGRQFSNSRSEMNVSTLELGDSALYLCASRLGLPYNEQFFGPGTRLTVL.

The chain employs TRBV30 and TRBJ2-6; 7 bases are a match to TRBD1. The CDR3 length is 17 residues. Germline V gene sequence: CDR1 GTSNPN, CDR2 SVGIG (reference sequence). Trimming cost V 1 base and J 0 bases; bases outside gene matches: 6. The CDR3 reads CAWSGQGQHSGANVLTF. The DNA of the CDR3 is TGTGCCTGGAGTGGACAGGGTCAGCACTCTGGGGCCAACGTCCTGACTTTC.